The text below deals with one TCR beta chain. Methods used by the authors: The authors estimated nucleated cell counts from reference gene primer amplification. Produced via immunoSEQ multiplex PCR; TCRdb's table is partial and in-frame only. Clone size and V and J calls were adopted from that table, with D and trimming inferred from the DNA. The sample consists of about 100,000 clones, approximately 86% of them appearing once. V lost 1 base and J lost 8; bases outside the gene matches: 7. CDR3 size: 15 residues. In germline, CDR1 is LGHDT, CDR2 YNNKEL (reference sequence). The entry originates in a study of blood T cell repertoires in COVID-19. Across the whole study: Specimens from acute and convalescent COVID-19 originated in the United States, Italy and Spain. PBMCs, B-cell-depleted T cells, or T cells were the source of the cDNA or gDNA that made up the material.

The sequenced sample was peripheral blood. The V and J genes are TRBV3-1 (or the pseudogene TRBV3-2) and TRBJ2-1; 8 nucleotides agree with TRBD2. This TCR was recovered from a man aged 60 to 69 with acute or convalescent COVID-19. This chain's CDR3 is CASSQAPGGRYEQFF. CDR3 nucleotides: TGTGCCAGCAGCCAAGCTCCGGGAGGGCGGTATGAGCAGTTCTTC.